This TCR beta chain comes out of a study of blood T cell repertoires in COVID-19. In the study overall: Researchers got acute and convalescent COVID-19 samples from the United States, Italy and Spain.

The CDR3 loop spans 15 amino acids. Germline-derived CDR1 and CDR2 are LGHNT and FRNRAP. V was shortened by 5 bases and J by 5 bases, with 16 bases between the two germline ends. The protocol was immunoSEQ multiplex PCR, while the TCRdb copy is restricted to in-frame clones and leaves out a portion. The sample has around 230,000 clones; approximately 85% are singletons. Sequenced sample: peripheral blood. The genes are TRBV12-5 and TRBJ2-1; tentatively, D is TRBD2 (6 bases). This receptor was identified in an older woman with active or convalescent COVID-19. CDR3 sequence: CASGLGLASDNEQFF. The DNA of the CDR3 is TGTGCTAGTGGTCTCGGGCTAGCGAGCGACAATGAGCAGTTCTTC.